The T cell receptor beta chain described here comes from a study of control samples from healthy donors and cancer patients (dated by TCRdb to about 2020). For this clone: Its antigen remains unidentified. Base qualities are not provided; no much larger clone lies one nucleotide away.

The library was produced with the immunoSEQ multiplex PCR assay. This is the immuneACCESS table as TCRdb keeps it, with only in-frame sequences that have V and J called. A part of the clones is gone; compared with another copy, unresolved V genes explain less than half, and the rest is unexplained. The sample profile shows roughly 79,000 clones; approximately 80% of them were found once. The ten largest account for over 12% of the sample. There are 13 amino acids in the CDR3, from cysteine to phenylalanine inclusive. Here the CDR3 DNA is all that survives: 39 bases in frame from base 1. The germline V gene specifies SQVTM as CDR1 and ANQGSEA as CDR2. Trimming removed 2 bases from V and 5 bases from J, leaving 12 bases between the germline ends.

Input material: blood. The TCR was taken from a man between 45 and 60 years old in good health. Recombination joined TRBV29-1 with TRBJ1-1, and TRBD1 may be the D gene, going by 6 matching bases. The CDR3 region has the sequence CSVEQGTVTEAFF. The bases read TGCAGCGTTGAACAGGGGACGGTGACTGAAGCTTTCTTT.